A selection of T cell receptor beta chains follows, all from one sample in a study of control samples from healthy donors and cancer patients. TCRdb's table, derived via immunoSEQ multiplex PCR, lists solely in-frame clones and lacks some. The table includes 130,000 to 150,000 clones, just under 95% detected once. Sequencing was performed on PBMCs. Receptor source: a man aged 55 to 70 with colorectal cancer. Both conserved end residues are part of each CDR3. The order of the fields is J gene, D gene, V gene, clone size, CDR3 DNA, CDR3 protein. The D gene is left open where the match is weak. Expanded clones get a size class; other rows say once, few or many, or leave the size out.

J gene: TRBJ2-1; D gene: TRBD1; V gene: TRBV7-2; clone size: -; CDR3 DNA: TGTGCCAGCAGACCGAATACAGGGGAGGAGCAGTTCTTC; CDR3 protein: CASRPNTGEEQFF
J gene: TRBJ2-1; D gene: TRBD2; V gene: TRBV9; clone size: -; CDR3 DNA: TGTGCCAGCAGCGTAGAGGGACTAGCGGCGGGATCCTACAATGAGCAGTTCTTC; CDR3 protein: CASSVEGLAAGSYNEQFF
J gene: TRBJ1-4; D gene: TRBD1; V gene: TRBV19; clone size: once; CDR3 DNA: TGTGCCAGTAGTATCACAGGGGGTAATGAAAAACTGTTTTTT; CDR3 protein: CASSITGGNEKLFF
J gene: TRBJ1-2; D gene: TRBD1; V gene: TRBV24-1; clone size: -; CDR3 DNA: TGTGCCACCAGTGACCCCCGGACAGGGAGGTATGGCTACACCTTC; CDR3 protein: CATSDPRTGRYGYTF
J gene: TRBJ1-4; D gene: -; V gene: TRBV4-1; clone size: -; CDR3 DNA: TGCGCCAGCGGCCTTTTGGGCGGTGCAACTAATGAAAAACTGTTTTTT; CDR3 protein: CASGLLGGATNEKLFF
J gene: TRBJ1-2; D gene: -; V gene: TRBV19; clone size: -; CDR3 DNA: TGTGCCAGTAGTAGGGGAGGCTATGGCTACACCTTC; CDR3 protein: CASSRGGYGYTF
J gene: TRBJ1-4; D gene: -; V gene: TRBV5-4; clone size: -; CDR3 DNA: TGTGCCAGCAGCTTGGGTGTGGAGGGTGGTGAAAAACTGTTTTTT; CDR3 protein: CASSLGVEGGEKLFF
J gene: TRBJ1-1; D gene: -; V gene: TRBV2; clone size: -; CDR3 DNA: TGTGCCACTGCCGTAGGATCGATGAACACTGAAGCTTTCTTT; CDR3 protein: CATAVGSMNTEAFF
J gene: TRBJ1-5; D gene: -; V gene: TRBV3-1/TRBV3-2; clone size: -; CDR3 DNA: TGTGCCAGCAGCCCCCGAGGGGCCATCAGTCAGCCCCAGCATTTT; CDR3 protein: CASSPRGAISQPQHF
J gene: TRBJ2-5; D gene: -; V gene: TRBV11-2; clone size: -; CDR3 DNA: TGTGCCAGCAGCTACCTTGGGGTTGTAGAGACCCAGTACTTC; CDR3 protein: CASSYLGVVETQYF
J gene: TRBJ1-2; D gene: -; V gene: TRBV25-1; clone size: -; CDR3 DNA: TGTGCCAGCAGTGAAATGGGTGGGGGAAACTATGGCTACACCTTC; CDR3 protein: CASSEMGGGNYGYTF
J gene: TRBJ2-4; D gene: -; V gene: TRBV29-1; clone size: -; CDR3 DNA: TGCAGCGTTGGGGGACCGGGATCTTCAATCGACTTC; CDR3 protein: CSVGGPGSSIDF
J gene: TRBJ1-1; D gene: -; V gene: TRBV29-1; clone size: -; CDR3 DNA: TGCAGCGCCGACCTGAACCAGATGAACACTGAAGCTTTCTTT; CDR3 protein: CSADLNQMNTEAFF
J gene: TRBJ2-1; D gene: -; V gene: TRBV6-5; clone size: -; CDR3 DNA: TGTGCCATCGGGGGGCAGGGGACCAATGAGCAGTTCTTC; CDR3 protein: CAIGGQGTNEQFF
J gene: TRBJ1-1; D gene: -; V gene: TRBV7-9; clone size: -; CDR3 DNA: TGTGCCAGCAGCCCTTCAGGGTGGCCTGAAGCTTTCTTT; CDR3 protein: CASSPSGWPEAFF
J gene: TRBJ2-7; D gene: -; V gene: TRBV11-3; clone size: -; CDR3 DNA: TGTGCCAGCAGCTTAGGGGTACAGGGTACCTACGAGCAGTACTTC; CDR3 protein: CASSLGVQGTYEQYF
J gene: TRBJ2-6; D gene: TRBD1; V gene: TRBV10-3; clone size: -; CDR3 DNA: TGTGCCATACAGACAGGGCCCTCCTCTGGGGCCAACGTCCTGACTTTC; CDR3 protein: CAIQTGPSSGANVLTF
J gene: TRBJ1-5; D gene: TRBD1; V gene: TRBV30; clone size: -; CDR3 DNA: TGTGCCTGGAGTGGAGGGACAGGGGATAGCAATCAGCCCCAGCATTTT; CDR3 protein: CAWSGGTGDSNQPQHF
J gene: TRBJ1-2; D gene: TRBD1; V gene: TRBV6-2/TRBV6-3; clone size: -; CDR3 DNA: TGTGCCAGCAGCCAATTCCGGGACAGCCTATATGGCTACACCTTC; CDR3 protein: CASSQFRDSLYGYTF
J gene: TRBJ2-3; D gene: -; V gene: TRBV4-3; clone size: -; CDR3 DNA: TGCGCCAGCAGCCAAGACTGGTTTAGTAGGGGGACAGATACGCAGTATTTT; CDR3 protein: CASSQDWFSRGTDTQYF
J gene: TRBJ1-1; D gene: -; V gene: TRBV9; clone size: -; CDR3 DNA: TGTGCCAGCAGCGTAGTTTACGGAAGCACTGAAGCTTTCTTT; CDR3 protein: CASSVVYGSTEAFF
J gene: TRBJ1-5; D gene: -; V gene: TRBV6-4; clone size: -; CDR3 DNA: TGTGCCAGCAGTGACAGTCGGAGGCCCCAGCATTTT; CDR3 protein: CASSDSRRPQHF
J gene: TRBJ2-1; D gene: TRBD2; V gene: TRBV11-2; clone size: -; CDR3 DNA: TGTGCCAGCAGCGTGACACTAGCGGGGGCCCCTTACAATGAGCAGTTCTTC; CDR3 protein: CASSVTLAGAPYNEQFF
J gene: TRBJ2-1; D gene: TRBD1; V gene: TRBV7-9; clone size: -; CDR3 DNA: TGTGCCAGCAGCGCGACAGGGTACCGCTACTACAATGAGCAGTTCTTC; CDR3 protein: CASSATGYRYYNEQFF
J gene: TRBJ2-4; D gene: -; V gene: TRBV25-1; clone size: -; CDR3 DNA: TGTGCCAGCAGTGAATCGGGGATACTAGCCAAAAACATTCAGTACTTC; CDR3 protein: CASSESGILAKNIQYF
J gene: TRBJ2-1; D gene: TRBD1; V gene: TRBV5-8; clone size: -; CDR3 DNA: TGTGCCAGCAGCGTCCGGACAGGGGGCTACAATGAGCAGTTCTTC; CDR3 protein: CASSVRTGGYNEQFF
J gene: TRBJ1-5; D gene: TRBD1; V gene: TRBV24-1; clone size: -; CDR3 DNA: TGTGCCACCAGTGATGGGACAGTATCCAATCAGCCCCAGCATTTT; CDR3 protein: CATSDGTVSNQPQHF
J gene: TRBJ1-4; D gene: TRBD1; V gene: TRBV5-1; clone size: -; CDR3 DNA: TGCGCCAGCAGCGTGGGACAGGGGCGAGAAAAACTGTTTTTT; CDR3 protein: CASSVGQGREKLFF
J gene: TRBJ2-1; D gene: -; V gene: TRBV7-9; clone size: few; CDR3 DNA: TGTGCCAGCAGCCAGGACTACTACAATGAGCAGTTCTTC; CDR3 protein: CASSQDYYNEQFF
J gene: TRBJ2-5; D gene: -; V gene: TRBV4-2; clone size: -; CDR3 DNA: TGTGCCAGCAGCCAGACCGGTAGCAAAGGGGAAGAGACCCAGTACTTC; CDR3 protein: CASSQTGSKGEETQYF
J gene: TRBJ1-1; D gene: -; V gene: TRBV7-9; clone size: -; CDR3 DNA: TGTGCCAGCAGCAAACGAGAGAACACTGAAGCTTTCTTT; CDR3 protein: CASSKRENTEAFF
J gene: TRBJ1-3; D gene: -; V gene: TRBV6-5; clone size: -; CDR3 DNA: TGTGCCAGCAGAAGGGTAGGAACTGGAAACACCATATATTTT; CDR3 protein: CASRRVGTGNTIYF
J gene: TRBJ1-1; D gene: TRBD1; V gene: TRBV5-6; clone size: -; CDR3 DNA: TGTGCCAGCAGCCCGGGACAGCGATACACTGAAGCTTTCTTT; CDR3 protein: CASSPGQRYTEAFF
J gene: TRBJ2-4; D gene: -; V gene: TRBV27; clone size: -; CDR3 DNA: TGTGCCAGCAGGAAGCTGGGAGCCAAAAACATTCAGTACTTC; CDR3 protein: CASRKLGAKNIQYF
J gene: TRBJ2-2; D gene: -; V gene: TRBV6-6; clone size: -; CDR3 DNA: TGTGCCAGCAGTGATACAGGGAACACCGGGGAGCTGTTTTTT; CDR3 protein: CASSDTGNTGELFF
J gene: TRBJ1-5; D gene: TRBD1; V gene: TRBV18; clone size: -; CDR3 DNA: TGTGCCAGCTCGGCGACAGGGGGCAAACAGCCCCAGCATTTT; CDR3 protein: CASSATGGKQPQHF
J gene: TRBJ2-1; D gene: -; V gene: TRBV7-9; clone size: -; CDR3 DNA: TGTGCCAGCAGTCTTCAGGTGTACAATGAGCAGTTCTTC; CDR3 protein: CASSLQVYNEQFF
J gene: TRBJ1-1; D gene: TRBD1; V gene: TRBV19; clone size: -; CDR3 DNA: TGTGCCAGTAGTTTGAGAGTCCCGGGACAGGGGGCTTACACTGAAGCTTTCTTT; CDR3 protein: CASSLRVPGQGAYTEAFF
J gene: TRBJ1-3; D gene: -; V gene: TRBV10-3; clone size: -; CDR3 DNA: TGTGCCATCAGTGAGTCGGCAGCCGCCGCCATATATTTT; CDR3 protein: CAISESAAAAIYF
J gene: TRBJ1-3; D gene: -; V gene: TRBV5-6; clone size: -; CDR3 DNA: TGTGCCAGCAGCTGGGGTCCCCAGCTCTCTGGAAACACCATATATTTT; CDR3 protein: CASSWGPQLSGNTIYF
J gene: TRBJ1-1; D gene: TRBD1; V gene: TRBV18; clone size: -; CDR3 DNA: TGTGCCAGCTCCGGGACAGGGGGGAACACTGAAGCTTTCTTT; CDR3 protein: CASSGTGGNTEAFF
J gene: TRBJ1-2; D gene: -; V gene: TRBV12-5; clone size: -; CDR3 DNA: TGTGCTAGTGGTTTGGGGCAGGGGAAGGGCTACACCTTC; CDR3 protein: CASGLGQGKGYTF
J gene: TRBJ2-1; D gene: -; V gene: TRBV6-5; clone size: -; CDR3 DNA: TGTGCCAGCAGTTACTCGAGGACTACCCCCGGTAATGAGCAGTTCTTC; CDR3 protein: CASSYSRTTPGNEQFF
J gene: TRBJ2-6; D gene: -; V gene: TRBV12-5; clone size: -; CDR3 DNA: TGTGCTAGTGGTTTCCCTGGGGCCAACGTCCTGACTTTC; CDR3 protein: CASGFPGANVLTF
J gene: TRBJ1-6; D gene: TRBD1; V gene: TRBV27; clone size: -; CDR3 DNA: TGTGCCAGCAACCCGACAGGGAGAAATTCACCCCTCCACTTT; CDR3 protein: CASNPTGRNSPLHF
J gene: TRBJ1-1; D gene: TRBD1; V gene: TRBV12-5; clone size: -; CDR3 DNA: TGTGCTAGTGGGCGGGACAGGGGAACTGAAGCTTTCTTT; CDR3 protein: CASGRDRGTEAFF
J gene: TRBJ1-5; D gene: -; V gene: TRBV11-2; clone size: few; CDR3 DNA: TGTGCCAGCAGCGCCTCGCAGGGGAATCAGCCCCAGCATTTT; CDR3 protein: CASSASQGNQPQHF
J gene: TRBJ2-1; D gene: TRBD2; V gene: TRBV19; clone size: once; CDR3 DNA: TGTGCCAGTAGTCCCGAAAGGACTAGCGGGGGGTACAATGAGCAGTTCTTC; CDR3 protein: CASSPERTSGGYNEQFF
J gene: TRBJ1-3; D gene: TRBD1; V gene: TRBV6-5; clone size: -; CDR3 DNA: TGTGCCAGCAGAATTTCGACAGGGGCTGGAAACACCATATATTTT; CDR3 protein: CASRISTGAGNTIYF
J gene: TRBJ1-2; D gene: -; V gene: TRBV19; clone size: -; CDR3 DNA: TGTGCCAGTAGTCCTTCCAACTCGCAGGGCTACACCTTC; CDR3 protein: CASSPSNSQGYTF
J gene: TRBJ1-2; D gene: TRBD1; V gene: TRBV27; clone size: -; CDR3 DNA: TGTGCCAGCAGGACGGCAGGGGGCGCGAGTGGCTACACCTTC; CDR3 protein: CASRTAGGASGYTF
J gene: TRBJ2-2; D gene: -; V gene: TRBV18; clone size: -; CDR3 DNA: TGTGCCAGCTCACCATTACCGCGCGGTGATTCTACCGGGGAGCTGTTTTTT; CDR3 protein: CASSPLPRGDSTGELFF
J gene: TRBJ1-1; D gene: -; V gene: TRBV5-5; clone size: -; CDR3 DNA: TGTGCCAGCAGCCCCCAGTGGGGGGACACTGAAGCTTTCTTT; CDR3 protein: CASSPQWGDTEAFF
J gene: TRBJ2-3; D gene: -; V gene: TRBV29-1; clone size: -; CDR3 DNA: TGCAGCGTTGAAATGGCGACAGATACGCAGTATTTT; CDR3 protein: CSVEMATDTQYF
J gene: TRBJ1-1; D gene: -; V gene: TRBV6-4; clone size: -; CDR3 DNA: TGTGCCAGCAGTGAGACAGGGAACACTGAAGCTTTCTTT; CDR3 protein: CASSETGNTEAFF